These 5 T cell receptor beta chains originate from one sample sequenced in a study of blood T cell repertoires in COVID-19. Data came from immunoSEQ multiplex PCR; TCRdb stores just in-frame clones and leaves some out. Of 150,000 to 200,000 clones in the sample, around 93% were seen once. The sample comprised peripheral blood. The source of these receptors is a woman between 45 and 60 years old with acute or convalescent COVID-19.

The J gene is TRBJ1-1, the V gene TRBV18; D is undetermined. Trimming shortened V by 3 bases and J by 8 bases, and 13 bases separated the two germline ends. Germline values: CDR1 KGHSH, CDR2 LQKENI. The CDR3 runs to 13 residues. As DNA, the CDR3 is TGTGCCAGCTCACCTCGTCTTATAGAGGAAGCTTTCTTT. Encoded protein: CASSPRLIEEAFF.

The chain is built from TRBV13 and TRBJ1-1; tentatively, D is TRBD1 (5 bases). CDR3 size: 13 residues. Germline CDR1 is PRHDT and CDR2 is FYEKMQ (reference sequence). The V end was cut by 6 bases, the J end by 0 bases, with 8 bases between. The CDR3 coding sequence is TGTGCCAGCAGGGAGGGGATGAACACTGAAGCTTTCTTT. Residues: CASREGMNTEAFF.

The CDR3 DNA sequence: TGCGCCAGCAGCTCAGGACTAGCGGGGGGGTATAATGAGCAGTTCTTC. Its translation is CASSSGLAGGYNEQFF. V usage is TRBV5-1 and J usage is TRBJ2-1, with 15 bases that match TRBD2. Germline loops: CDR1 SGHRS, CDR2 YFSETQ. This CDR3 is built from 16 residues. The trim removed 3 bases at V and 7 bases at J, leaving 5 bases unmatched. Full variable domain (rest looked up from reference TRBV5-1 and TRBJ2-1): KAGVTQTPRYLIKTRGQQVTLSCSPISGHRSVSWYQQTPGQGLQFLFEYFSETQRNKGNFPGRFSGRQFSNSRSEMNVSTLELGDSALYLCASSSGLAGGYNEQFFGPGTRLTVL.

V is TRBV28 and J is TRBJ1-2; D is unresolved. The length of the CDR3 is 16 residues. Germline values: CDR1 MDHEN, CDR2 SYDVKM. V lost 7 bases and J lost 0, with 18 bases in between. The CDR3 nucleotides are TGTGCCAGCACATTTCTGTCGGTGCCCGCTAACTATGGCTACACCTTC. Its translation: CASTFLSVPANYGYTF.

The chain recombines TRBV18 with TRBJ2-7, with 8 positions matching TRBD2. V was clipped by 6 bases and J by 2 bases; unmatched bases: 3. The CDR3 extends over 13 amino acids. Germline V lookup: CDR1 KGHSH, CDR2 LQKENI. Here the CDR3 reads CASSPGLAYEQYF. The DNA of the CDR3 is TGTGCCAGCTCCCCGGGACTAGCCTACGAGCAGTACTTC.